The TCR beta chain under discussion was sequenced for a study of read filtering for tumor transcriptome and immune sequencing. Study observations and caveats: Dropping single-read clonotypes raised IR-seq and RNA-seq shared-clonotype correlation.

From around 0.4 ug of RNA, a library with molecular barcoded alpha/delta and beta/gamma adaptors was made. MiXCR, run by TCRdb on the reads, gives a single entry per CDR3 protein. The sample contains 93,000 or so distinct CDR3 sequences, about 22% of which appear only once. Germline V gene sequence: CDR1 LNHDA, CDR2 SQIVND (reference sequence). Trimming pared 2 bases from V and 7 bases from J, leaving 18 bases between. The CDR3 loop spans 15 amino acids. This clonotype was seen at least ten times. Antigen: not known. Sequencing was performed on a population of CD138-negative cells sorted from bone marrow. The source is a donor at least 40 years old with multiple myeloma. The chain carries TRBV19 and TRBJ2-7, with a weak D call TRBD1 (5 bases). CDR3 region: CASSISSQGLEEQYF. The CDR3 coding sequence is TGTGCCAGTAGTATAAGCTCCCAGGGTTTGGAGGAGCAGTACTTC. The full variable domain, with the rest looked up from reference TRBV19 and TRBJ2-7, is DGGITQSPKYLFRKEGQNVTLSCEQNLNHDAMYWYRQDPGQGLRLIYYSQIVNDFQKGDIAEGYSVSREKKESFPLTVTSAQKNPTAFYLCASSISSQGLEEQYFGPGTRLTVT.